The 28 T cell receptor beta chains in this list originate from one sample, sequenced in a study of cytomegalovirus exposure and HLA in healthy donors. PCR primers comprised 60 Vbeta and 13 Jbeta primers. Here immunoSEQ multiplex PCR was the method, and the copy in TCRdb shows in-frame clones only, minus some. Seen here are about 150,000 clones, approximately 80% observed once, and the top ten hold under 2%. Sequencing was carried out using PBMCs. These receptors originate from a woman aged 18-30 years in good health and CMV-seronegative.

The chain is built from TRBV6-6 and TRBJ1-2; no firm D call. The V end was cut by 6 bases, the J end by 1 base, with 15 bases between. The CDR3 length is 15 residues. CDR1 is MNHNY and CDR2 is SVGAGI in the germline V gene (reference sequence). CDR3 sequence: CASSPASVNNYGYTF. In DNA form, the CDR3 reads TGTGCCAGCAGCCCCGCGTCGGTTAATAACTATGGCTACACCTTC.

This rearrangement joins TRBV5-1 to TRBJ1-2; D gene uncertain. The V gene's germline CDR1 is SGHRS and CDR2 YFSETQ. This CDR3 comprises 14 residues. The ends were cut back, 2 bases at V and 2 bases at J, with 10 bases in the middle. The CDR3 bases are TGCGCCAGCAGCTTAGAGGGCTCCAACTATGGCTACACCTTC. This sequence encodes CASSLEGSNYGYTF.

CDR3 amino acids: CASSIASRGSGTEAFF. The CDR3 DNA reads TGTGCCAGTAGTATAGCGAGCAGGGGGAGTGGGACTGAAGCTTTCTTT. The chain employs TRBV19 and TRBJ1-1, with 7 nucleotides matching TRBD1. Unmatched junction bases numbered 10, after V lost 1 base and J lost 5 bases. The CDR3 has 16 residues. CDR1 is LNHDA and CDR2 is SQIVND in the germline V gene (reference sequence).

This clone has only a few counts. This chain connects TRBV5-1 to TRBJ1-5; D ambiguous. V lost 0 bases to trimming and J lost 2 bases, with 12 bases between them. From germline, CDR1 is SGHRS and CDR2 YFSETQ. This CDR3 has 16 amino acids. The CDR3 region is CASSLGEQDGNQPQHF. CDR3 bases: TGCGCCAGCAGCTTGGGGGAGCAGGATGGCAATCAGCCCCAGCATTTT.

Here the CDR3 DNA reads TGTGCCAGCAGCCGAGGAGCCTCAACCTACGAGCAGTACTTC. Its protein product is CASSRGASTYEQYF. The chain employs TRBV7-2 and TRBJ2-7; D uncertain. The CDR3 extends over 14 amino acids. Germline CDR1 and CDR2: SGHTA and FQGNSA. Between the trimmed V and J ends, which lost 5 bases and 2 bases, there was a span of 13 bases.

This rearrangement joins TRBV9 to TRBJ2-1; D is possibly TRBD2 (5 bases). The germline V gene encodes CDR1 SGDLS and CDR2 YYNGEE. Trimming took 4 bases from V and 12 from J, leaving 14 bases between them. This CDR3 contains 12 residues. This chain's CDR3 is CASSPSGLAQFF. CDR3 DNA: TGTGCCAGCAGCCCGAGCGGACTTGCGCAGTTCTTC.

The chain carries TRBV2 and TRBJ1-5; D may be TRBD1 (5 bases). Trimming removed 6 bases at V and 0 bases at J, with 12 bases between. Germline V gene sequence: CDR1 SNHLY, CDR2 FYNNEI. There are 15 residues in the CDR3. The CDR3 loop is CASSTSGYSNQPQHF. The CDR3 coding sequence is TGTGCCAGCAGCACTTCAGGGTATAGCAATCAGCCCCAGCATTTT.

V and J are TRBV9 and TRBJ2-7; 11 nucleotides align to TRBD2. This CDR3 has 15 residues. Germline CDR1 is SGDLS and CDR2 is YYNGEE. After removal of 3 bases from V and 7 bases from J, the junction contained 9 bases not matched to a gene. CDR3 region: CASSGPGLAVGEQYF. CDR3 in DNA: TGTGCCAGCAGCGGACCGGGACTAGCGGTGGGGGAGCAGTACTTC.

This chain links TRBV4-2 with TRBJ2-1; TRBD1 aligns across 9 bases. The germline V gene has CDR1 LGHNA and CDR2 YNFKEQ. The V and J ends lost 6 bases and 4 bases, in that order; junction bases with no gene match: 7. The CDR3 has 15 residues. CDR3 sequence (DNA): TGTGCCAGCAGGATAACGGGACAGGGATACAATGAGCAGTTCTTC. Protein product: CASRITGQGYNEQFF.

This clone was counted a single time. J is TRBJ1-3 and V is TRBV7-2; TRBD1 might be the D (6 bases). Looked up from germline, CDR1 is SGHTA and CDR2 is FQGNSA. Trimming stripped 1 base from V and 3 bases from J, with 7 bases between. The CDR3 consists of 14 residues. As DNA, the CDR3 is TGTGCCAGCAGCTTAGACAGGGTTGGAAACACCATATATTTT. Protein product: CASSLDRVGNTIYF. Full variable domain (rest looked up from reference TRBV7-2 and TRBJ1-3): GAGVSQSPSNKVTEKGKDVELRCDPISGHTALYWYRQSLGQGLEFLIYFQGNSAPDKSGLPSDRFSAERTGGSVSTLTIQRTQQEDSAVYLCASSLDRVGNTIYFGEGSWLTVV.

The CDR3 loop is CASSLTGTGLNEQFF. The CDR3 DNA reads TGTGCCAGCAGTTTAACCGGGACAGGGCTCAATGAGCAGTTCTTC. This chain connects TRBV6-5 to TRBJ2-1; 9 bases are a match to TRBD1. The CDR3 runs to 15 residues. V trimming: 4 bases; J trimming: 6 bases; junction bases outside the gene matches: 7. In germline, CDR1 is MNHEY, CDR2 SVGAGI.

This rearrangement joins TRBV4-2 to TRBJ2-7, with D possibly TRBD2 on 6 matching bases. CDR3 length: 15 residues. V lost 4 bases to trimming and J lost 2 bases, with 15 bases between them. Germline CDR1 is LGHNA and CDR2 is YNFKEQ. CDR3: CASSPAGGSAYEQYF. CDR3 in DNA: TGTGCCAGCAGCCCAGCGGGTGGGAGTGCCTACGAGCAGTACTTC.

This clone has a single count. This chain uses TRBV7-8 with TRBJ1-1, with 7 nucleotides matching TRBD1. J gave up 4 bases and V 7 bases, and 15 bases lay outside the gene matches. CDR3 length equals 16 residues. CDR1 and CDR2 (germline): SGHVS, FQNEAQ. The CDR3 region is CASTPLTAAGGTEAFF. For the CDR3, the DNA is TGTGCCAGCACCCCCTTGACCGCTGCAGGGGGCACTGAAGCTTTCTTT.

This clone was detected only a few times. The V call is TRBV28, the J call TRBJ1-1, with 8 bases fitting TRBD1. Germline CDR1 is MDHEN and CDR2 is SYDVKM. The trim removed 6 bases at V and 5 bases at J, leaving 8 bases unmatched. The CDR3 length is 14 residues. DNA of the CDR3: TGTGCCAGCAGAGTTGTTAACAGGGGGACTGAAGCTTTCTTT. Its translation is CASRVVNRGTEAFF.

V usage is TRBV6-5 and J usage is TRBJ1-4, with unresolved D. The ends were cut back, 0 bases at V and 0 bases at J, with 8 bases in the middle. Looked up from germline, CDR1 is MNHEY and CDR2 is SVGAGI. The CDR3 totals 16 residues. CDR3 DNA sequence: TGTGCCAGCAGTTACTCTCACAGTGCAACTAATGAAAAACTGTTTTTT. Amino acid sequence: CASSYSHSATNEKLFF.

This clone was counted between two and nine times. The rearrangement joins TRBV6-1 to TRBJ1-6, with D tentatively TRBD1 (6 bases). The V end was cut by 3 bases, the J end by 8 bases, with 20 bases between. CDR1 is MNHNS and CDR2 is SASEGT in the germline V gene. The CDR3 length is 17 residues. The chain's CDR3 is CASSEDPQGTPYSPLHF. The CDR3 DNA reads TGTGCCAGCAGTGAGGACCCTCAGGGGACACCTTATTCACCCCTCCACTTT.

This chain uses TRBV28 with TRBJ2-7; D possibly corresponds to TRBD1 (7 bases). The CDR3 spans 14 residues. V gave up 3 bases and J gave up 3 bases, with 12 bases separating them. The germline CDR1 and CDR2 sequences are MDHEN and SYDVKM. In DNA form, the CDR3 reads TGTGCCAGCAGTTTGTCAGGGGGGATCTACGAGCAGTACTTC. Protein sequence: CASSLSGGIYEQYF.

This chain links TRBV7-9 with TRBJ2-1, with a possible D match to TRBD1 (5 bases). CDR1 and CDR2 (germline): SEHNR, FQNEAQ (reference sequence). The V end was cut by 3 bases, the J end by 6 bases, with 12 bases between. The CDR3 is made up of 14 amino acids. DNA for the CDR3: TGTGCCAGCAGCTTTACAGGAGCCGCCAATGAGCAGTTCTTC. Residues: CASSFTGAANEQFF.

The CDR3 reads CASSFSGNGLNEKLFF. The CDR3 nucleotides read TGTGCCAGCAGTTTCTCGGGTAATGGCCTTAATGAAAAACTGTTTTTT. The V and J genes are TRBV28 and TRBJ1-4; D is uncertain. The CDR3 consists of 16 residues. Germline values: CDR1 MDHEN, CDR2 SYDVKM. The V end lost 3 bases, the J end lost 4 bases, and 15 bases lay between the germline ends.

A few counts support this clone. The chain is built from TRBV11-2 and TRBJ1-1; D call uncertain. The CDR3 spans 10 residues. Per germline, CDR1 SGHAT and CDR2 FQNNGV. V was cut by 5 bases and J by 10 bases, with 8 bases left in between. The CDR3 reads CASSPQAAFF. The CDR3 DNA reads TGTGCCAGCAGCCCCCAGGCAGCTTTCTTT. Drawing the rest from reference TRBV11-2 and TRBJ1-1, the complete variable domain is EAGVAQSPRYKIIEKRQSVAFWCNPISGHATLYWYQQILGQGPKLLIQFQNNGVVDDSQLPKDRFSAERLKGVDSTLKIQPAKLEDSAVYLCASSPQAAFFGQGTRLTVV.

The J gene is TRBJ2-2, the V gene TRBV2, with 7 bases lining up with TRBD1. The CDR3 totals 15 residues. V shed 6 bases and J 0 bases; nucleotides not matched to a gene: 4. Germline V gene data show CDR1 as SNHLY and CDR2 as FYNNEI. The CDR3 protein is CASSRQGPNTGELFF. The CDR3 DNA is TGTGCCAGCAGCCGACAGGGCCCGAACACCGGGGAGCTGTTTTTT. The variable domain in full, with the rest retrieved from reference TRBV2 and TRBJ2-2, is EPEVTQTPSHQVTQMGQEVILRCVPISNHLYFYWYRQILGQKVEFLVSFYNNEISEKSEIFDDQFSVERPDGSNFTLKIRSTKLEDSAMYFCASSRQGPNTGELFFGEGSRLTVL.

Written as DNA, the CDR3 is TGTGCCGGACCAAACTATGAGGCGGGGGGGAGCTCTGGAAACACCATATATTTT. Amino acids: CAGPNYEAGGSSGNTIYF. This chain links TRBV25-1 with TRBJ1-3, with D possibly being TRBD1 (5 bases). Germline-derived CDR1 and CDR2 are MGHDK and SYGVNS. The V gene lost 11 bases and the J gene lost 0 bases, with 26 bases spanning the gap. CDR3 length equals 18 residues.

The chain recombines TRBV19 with TRBJ2-5, with D possibly matching TRBD2 (5 bases). V lost 6 bases to trimming and J lost 5 bases, with 13 bases between them. The CDR3 consists of 13 residues. Germline CDR1 and CDR2: LNHDA and SQIVND (reference sequence). Here the CDR3 reads CASRLDGVETQYF. Written as DNA, the CDR3 is TGTGCCAGTAGACTAGATGGCGTGGAGACCCAGTACTTC.

The gene calls are TRBV6-5 and TRBJ1-5; 8 nucleotides match TRBD1. V lost 5 bases, J lost 2 bases, and 5 bases stayed unmatched. CDR3 length equals 15 residues. CDR1 MNHEY and CDR2 SVGAGI come from the germline V gene. This chain's CDR3 is CASSPTGERNQPQHF. The CDR3, as DNA: TGTGCCAGCAGTCCGACAGGGGAGCGCAATCAGCCCCAGCATTTT.

V and J are TRBV6-6 and TRBJ1-3; maybe TRBD1 (5 bases). Germline values: CDR1 MNHNY, CDR2 SVGAGI (reference sequence). The ends were cut back, 5 bases at V and 10 bases at J, with 21 bases in the middle. The CDR3 is 15 amino acids. The DNA for the CDR3 is TGTGCCAGCAGTAAAGAATCACAGGTTCGGCAGACCATATATTTT. Its protein is CASSKESQVRQTIYF.

The V and J genes are TRBV28 and TRBJ1-3, with TRBD1 identical over 7 bases. The CDR3 runs 12 residues. CDR1 and CDR2 from the germline V gene are MDHEN and SYDVKM. The V and J ends lost 1 base and 14 bases, in that order; junction bases with no gene match: 5. CDR3 DNA sequence: TGTGCCAGCAGTTTATCACAGGGGACGGTATATTTT. Protein sequence: CASSLSQGTVYF.

This clone was detected only once. This rearrangement joins TRBV7-6 to TRBJ2-3, with a weak D call TRBD2 (5 bases). Germline loops: CDR1 SGHVS, CDR2 FNYEAQ. Trimming removed 2 bases from V and 5 bases from J, with 14 bases in between. The CDR3 is made up of 15 amino acids. The CDR3 is CASSLWTSGGDTQYF. The CDR3, as DNA: TGTGCCAGCAGCTTATGGACCTCAGGAGGAGATACGCAGTATTTT.

The genes are TRBV18 and TRBJ2-7; no clear D. The germline gives CDR1 KGHSH, CDR2 LQKENI. The germline V and J ends were trimmed by 6 bases and 3 bases, with 18 bases remaining between them. CDR3 length: 15 amino acids. This CDR3 is CASSPPNRQDYEQYF. The CDR3 DNA sequence: TGTGCCAGCTCGCCGCCTAATCGGCAGGACTACGAGCAGTACTTC.